The T cell receptor beta chain under discussion was sequenced for a study of graft-versus-host responses after intestinal transplantation. Turning to the study itself: For approximately three years after anti-thymocyte globulin induction, all recipients took tacrolimus and steroids. Points from the study as a whole: The authors found GvH clones in recipient marrow, some appearing first in ileum or blood.

Generated by immunoSEQ multiplex PCR, the TCRdb table keeps only in-frame clones and is missing some. Of 100,000 or so clones listed, around 90% were seen once; the top ten hold around 0.17%. Germline V gives CDR1 LNHDA, CDR2 SQIVND (reference sequence). The CDR3 contains 14 residues. Trimming removed 0 bases at V and 9 bases at J, with 11 bases between. Note on this clone: Antigen: not known.

The material was unstimulated CD4+ T cells sorted from spleen or lymph node cells, obtained before intestinal transplant. The source of this sequence is a human donor who received an intestinal transplant. The chain employs TRBV19 and TRBJ1-4; D unclear. This chain's CDR3 is CASSIEPTGKKLFF. The CDR3 nucleotides are TGTGCCAGTAGTATAGAACCGACGGGTAAAAAACTGTTTTTT.